This T cell receptor (beta chain) was retrieved from a study of blood T cell repertoires in COVID-19. Study-level background: There were acute and convalescent COVID-19 samples, and they came from the United States, Italy and Spain. Sources were T cells, B-cell-depleted T cells, or PBMCs; the material itself was cDNA or gDNA.

Authors' analysis steps: Cell counts per sample came from amplifying reference gene primers. The protocol was immunoSEQ multiplex PCR, while the TCRdb copy is restricted to in-frame clones and leaves out a portion. V, J and clone size reflect that table, while D and trimming were determined from the DNA. The sample shows 120,000 to 150,000 clones, roughly three quarters of them seen only once. J was trimmed by 5 bases and V by 2 bases; bases with no gene match: 8. The germline V gene has CDR1 MNHEY and CDR2 SMNVEV (reference sequence). This CDR3 has 16 residues. The gene calls are TRBV27 and TRBJ2-3; 9 bases fit TRBD2. Source material: peripheral blood. This clonotype originated in a man between 60 and 75 years old with acute or convalescent COVID-19. For the CDR3, the DNA is TGTGCCAGCAGTTTAAGGGGACTAGCCGGACGAGATACGCAGTATTTT. Encoded protein: CASSLRGLAGRDTQYF.